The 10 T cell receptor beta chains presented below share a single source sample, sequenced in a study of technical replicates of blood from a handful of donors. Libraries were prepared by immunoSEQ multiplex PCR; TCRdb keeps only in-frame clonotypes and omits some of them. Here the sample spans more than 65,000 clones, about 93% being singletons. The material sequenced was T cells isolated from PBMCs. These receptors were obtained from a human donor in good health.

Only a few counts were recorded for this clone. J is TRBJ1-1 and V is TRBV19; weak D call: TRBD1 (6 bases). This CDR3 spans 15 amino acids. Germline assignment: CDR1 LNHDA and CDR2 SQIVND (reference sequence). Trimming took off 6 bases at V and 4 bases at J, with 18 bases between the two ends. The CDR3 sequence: CASSPFTGISTEAFF. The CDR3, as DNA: TGTGCCAGTAGCCCCTTCACAGGGATCAGCACTGAAGCTTTCTTT.

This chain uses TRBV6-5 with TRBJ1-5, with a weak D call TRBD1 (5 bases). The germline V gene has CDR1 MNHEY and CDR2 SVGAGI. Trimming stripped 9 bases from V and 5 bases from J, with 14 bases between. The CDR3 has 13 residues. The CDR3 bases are TGTGCCAGTCGTGCAGGGCGAGATCAGCCCCAGCATTTT. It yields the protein CASRAGRDQPQHF.

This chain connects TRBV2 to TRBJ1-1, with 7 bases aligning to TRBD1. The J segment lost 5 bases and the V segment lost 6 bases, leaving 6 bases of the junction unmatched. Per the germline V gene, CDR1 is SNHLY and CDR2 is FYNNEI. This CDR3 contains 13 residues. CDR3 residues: CASSLQGKTEAFF. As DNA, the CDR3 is TGTGCCAGCAGCCTACAGGGGAAAACTGAAGCTTTCTTT.

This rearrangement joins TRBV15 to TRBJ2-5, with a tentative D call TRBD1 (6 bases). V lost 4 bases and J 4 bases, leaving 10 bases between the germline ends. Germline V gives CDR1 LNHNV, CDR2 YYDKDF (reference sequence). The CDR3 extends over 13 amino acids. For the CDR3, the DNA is TGTGCCACCAGCAAACAGGGCGGAGAGACCCAGTACTTC. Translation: CATSKQGGETQYF.

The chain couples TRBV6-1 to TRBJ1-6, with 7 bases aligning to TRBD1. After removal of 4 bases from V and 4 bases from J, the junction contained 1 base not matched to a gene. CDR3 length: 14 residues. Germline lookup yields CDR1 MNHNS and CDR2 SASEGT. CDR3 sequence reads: CASSGDSYNSPLHF. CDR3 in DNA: TGTGCCAGCAGTGGGGACAGTTATAATTCACCCCTCCACTTT.

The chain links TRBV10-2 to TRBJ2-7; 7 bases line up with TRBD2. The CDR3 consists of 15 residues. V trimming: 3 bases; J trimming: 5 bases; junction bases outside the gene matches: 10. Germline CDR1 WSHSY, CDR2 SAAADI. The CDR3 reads CASSDFAGEGNEQYF. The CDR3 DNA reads TGCGCCAGCAGTGACTTTGCGGGAGAGGGGAACGAGCAGTACTTC.

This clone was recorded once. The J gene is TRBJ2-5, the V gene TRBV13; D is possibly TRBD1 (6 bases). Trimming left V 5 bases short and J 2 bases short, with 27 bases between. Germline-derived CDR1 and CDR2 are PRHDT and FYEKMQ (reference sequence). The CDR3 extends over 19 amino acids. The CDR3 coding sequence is TGTGCCAGCAGCCGTCACCCGTCGACTTCTGCGAGGGGGCAAGAGACCCAGTACTTC. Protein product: CASSRHPSTSARGQETQYF.

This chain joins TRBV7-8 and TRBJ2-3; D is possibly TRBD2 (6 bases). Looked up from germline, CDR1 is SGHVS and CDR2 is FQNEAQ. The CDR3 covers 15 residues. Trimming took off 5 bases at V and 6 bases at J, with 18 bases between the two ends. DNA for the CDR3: TGTGCCAGCAGCCCGACATGGGGGGTCGCGGATACGCAGTATTTT. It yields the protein CASSPTWGVADTQYF.

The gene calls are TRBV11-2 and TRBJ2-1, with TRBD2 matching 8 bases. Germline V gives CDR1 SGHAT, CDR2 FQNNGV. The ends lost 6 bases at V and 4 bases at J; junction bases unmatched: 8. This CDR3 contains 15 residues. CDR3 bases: TGTGCCAGCAGTTTGACAGGACTAGCTTACAATGAGCAGTTCTTC. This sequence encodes CASSLTGLAYNEQFF.

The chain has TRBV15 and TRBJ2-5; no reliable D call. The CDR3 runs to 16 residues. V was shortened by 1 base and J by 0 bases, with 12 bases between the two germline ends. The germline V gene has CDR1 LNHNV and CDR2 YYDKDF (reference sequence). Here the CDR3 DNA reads TGTGCCACCAGCAGAGCGGCGGCAATGTACCAAGAGACCCAGTACTTC. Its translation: CATSRAAAMYQETQYF.